These T cell receptor beta chains were read from a single sample in a study of a mutant IDH1 vaccine in newly diagnosed glioma. Their target antigens are unknown. Profiling relied on immunoSEQ multiplex PCR, and the TCRdb table lists in-frame clones only, not all of them. The table has around 11,000 clones, roughly 88% seen once; the top ten hold about 5.2%. The sequencing here drew on PBMCs, taken from a glioma patient whose treatment included an IDH1 peptide vaccine. The receptors were gathered from a woman aged 40 to 55 with glioma. Some clones in this sample may be carry-over from other donors' samples. Both conserved end residues are part of each CDR3. The D gene is left open where the match is weak. The listing skips clone size in some rows; elsewhere it reads once, few, many or a size class.

CASSPSRGLSNNEQFF,TGTGCCAGCTCACCATCTCGGGGGTTAAGTAACAATGAGCAGTTCTTC,TRBJ2-1,16,TRBV18,-,-
CASGLSISYNEQFF,TGTGCTAGTGGTTTGTCCATATCCTACAATGAGCAGTTCTTC,TRBJ2-1,14,TRBV12-5,-,-
CASSLIATGTSGRAILQADTQYF,TGTGCCAGCAGTTTAATCGCGACCGGGACTAGCGGGAGGGCCATATTACAAGCAGATACGCAGTATTTT,TRBJ2-3,23,TRBV27,TRBD2,-
CASSLESREQYF,TGTGCCAGCAGCTTAGAAAGTCGGGAGCAGTACTTC,TRBJ2-7,12,TRBV7-2,-,-
CASSYLGLHSYEQYF,TGTGCCAGCAGTTATCTCGGACTCCACTCCTACGAGCAGTACTTC,TRBJ2-7,15,TRBV6-5,-,-
CASRPDRGGGGELFF,TGTGCCAGCAGGCCCGACAGGGGAGGGGGCGGGGAGCTGTTTTTT,TRBJ2-2,15,TRBV6-5,-,-
CSAGRGVQHF,TGCAGCGCCGGTCGGGGGGTCCAGCATTTT,TRBJ1-5,10,TRBV29-1,-,few
CASSLGGTSGLRDEQFF,TGTGCCAGCAGCTTGGGGGGGACTAGCGGCTTGAGGGATGAGCAGTTCTTC,TRBJ2-1,17,TRBV5-6,TRBD2,-
CASSQRHNEQFF,TGTGCCAGTAGTCAGCGACACAATGAGCAGTTCTTC,TRBJ2-1,12,TRBV19,-,few
CASSYSTQNSNQPQHF,TGTGCCAGCAGTTACTCGACCCAGAATAGCAATCAGCCCCAGCATTTT,TRBJ1-5,16,TRBV6-5,-,-
CASSEGWVEPQQFF,TGTGCCAGCAGTGAAGGGTGGGTTGAGCCCCAGCAGTTCTTC,TRBJ2-1,14,TRBV2,-,-
CASSQPPGTGNYEQYF,TGTGCCAGCAGCCAGCCCCCTGGGACAGGGAACTACGAGCAGTACTTC,TRBJ2-7,16,TRBV11-2,TRBD1,-
CASSQQGNQPQHF,TGTGCCAGTAGCCAACAGGGGAATCAGCCCCAGCATTTT,TRBJ1-5,13,TRBV19,TRBD1,-
CASSMRGFTDTQYF,TGTGCCAGTAGTATGAGAGGGTTCACAGATACGCAGTATTTT,TRBJ2-3,14,TRBV19,-,-
CATSRDQDSQETQYF,TGTGCCACCAGCAGAGATCAGGACAGCCAAGAGACCCAGTACTTC,TRBJ2-5,15,TRBV15,-,-
CATSGGNFYEQYF,TGTGCCACCTCCGGGGGGAACTTTTACGAGCAGTACTTC,TRBJ2-7,13,TRBV19,TRBD2,-
CASSLAGSSGNTIYF,TGCGCCAGCAGCTTAGCGGGCAGCTCTGGAAACACCATATATTTT,TRBJ1-3,15,TRBV5-1,-,-
CASSMIDSPKNIQYF,TGTGCCAGTAGTATGATCGACAGTCCCAAAAACATTCAGTACTTC,TRBJ2-4,15,TRBV19,-,-
CASIRTSYPYQPQHF,TGTGCCAGCATTAGGACTTCTTACCCTTATCAGCCCCAGCATTTT,TRBJ1-5,15,TRBV6-1,-,-
CASSPRRQEIYGYTF,TGTGCCAGCAGCCCTAGACGGCAAGAGATCTATGGCTACACCTTC,TRBJ1-2,15,TRBV6-5,-,-
CASSESQYGGEAFF,TGTGCCAGCAGTGAATCCCAGTACGGGGGTGAAGCTTTCTTT,TRBJ1-1,14,TRBV2,-,-